This TCR beta chain was recorded in a study of T cell changes during pregnancy in multiple sclerosis. Here immunoSEQ multiplex PCR was the method, and the copy in TCRdb shows in-frame clones only, minus some. The sample includes 42,000 or so clones, about 85% seen only once; the top ten take roughly 0.9%. Germline CDR1 reads SSHAT; CDR2 reads FNYEAQ (reference sequence). The CDR3 covers 14 residues. Points on this clone: Compared with germline, one end of the junction differs, possibly owing to a read error.

The rearrangement uses TRBV7-7 and TRBJ1-3; unclear D gene. The input for sequencing was CD4+ T cells from peripheral blood mononuclear cells, taken after pregnancy. This TCR derives from a female donor with multiple sclerosis, enrolled in a pregnancy study. Here the CDR3 DNA reads TGTGCTAGCAGCTCTACCCTCTCTGGAAACACCATATATTTT. Amino acids: CASSSTLSGNTIYF.